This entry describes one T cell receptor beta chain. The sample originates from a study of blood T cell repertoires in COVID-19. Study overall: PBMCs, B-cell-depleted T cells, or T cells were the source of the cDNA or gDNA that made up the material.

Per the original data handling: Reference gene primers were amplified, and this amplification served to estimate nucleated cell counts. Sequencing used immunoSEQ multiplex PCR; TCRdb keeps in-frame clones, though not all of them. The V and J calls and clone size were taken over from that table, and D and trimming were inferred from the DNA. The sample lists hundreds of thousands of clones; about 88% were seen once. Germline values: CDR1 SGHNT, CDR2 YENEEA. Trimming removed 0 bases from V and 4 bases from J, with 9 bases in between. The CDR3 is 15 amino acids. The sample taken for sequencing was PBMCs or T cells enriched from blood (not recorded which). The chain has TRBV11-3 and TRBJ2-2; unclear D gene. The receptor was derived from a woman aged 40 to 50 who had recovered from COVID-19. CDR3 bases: TGTGCCAGCAGCTTAGATGGGCCTTCCACCGGGGAGCTGTTTTTT. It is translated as CASSLDGPSTGELFF. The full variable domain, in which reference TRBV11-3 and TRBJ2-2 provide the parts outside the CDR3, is EAGVVQSPRYKIIEKKQPVAFWCNPISGHNTLYWYLQNLGQGPELLIRYENEEAVDDSQLPKDRFSAERLKGVDSTLKIQPAELGDSAVYLCASSLDGPSTGELFFGEGSRLTVL.